One sample yielded the 26 T cell receptor beta chains listed below, sequenced in a study of T cell changes during pregnancy in multiple sclerosis. The data were produced by immunoSEQ multiplex PCR, yet TCRdb's version contains in-frame clones alone and is incomplete. Of approximately 110,000 clones listed, roughly 92% are singletons. The sequenced sample was peripheral blood, obtained in the third trimester of pregnancy. All receptors come from a female donor with multiple sclerosis, enrolled in a pregnancy study.

The V gene is TRBV5-1, the J gene TRBJ2-3; TRBD2 matches at 11 bases. The CDR3 contains 16 residues. The ends lost 1 base at V and 12 bases at J; junction bases unmatched: 13. Germline values: CDR1 SGHRS, CDR2 YFSETQ. The CDR3 protein is CASSLTLLAGEQYQYF. In nucleotides, the CDR3 is TGCGCCAGCAGCTTGACCCTACTAGCGGGGGAGCAATACCAGTATTTT.

The chain uses TRBV6-1 and TRBJ1-5; D remains unclear. Germline CDR1 reads MNHNS; CDR2 reads SASEGT. The CDR3 loop spans 14 amino acids. V was pared by 4 bases and J by 0 bases, with 7 bases between. Here the CDR3 DNA reads TGTGCCAGCAGTGCTTCTTATAGCAATCAGCCCCAGCATTTT. It translates to CASSASYSNQPQHF.

V and J are TRBV18 and TRBJ1-1; D is possibly TRBD1 (6 bases). Deletions cut 1 base from V and 4 bases from J, with 10 bases between. Germline V gene data show CDR1 as KGHSH and CDR2 as LQKENI. The CDR3 covers 14 residues. The CDR3: CASSPLPGATEAFF. In DNA, the CDR3 is TGTGCCAGCTCACCACTTCCAGGGGCCACTGAAGCTTTCTTT.

The sample holds one count of this clone. The CDR3: CASSPPRLAANTGELFF. In DNA, the CDR3 is TGTGCCAGCAGCCCCCCCCGACTAGCTGCGAACACCGGGGAGCTGTTTTTT. The rearrangement joins TRBV4-2 to TRBJ2-2; 7 bases are a match to TRBD2. Germline CDR1 LGHNA, CDR2 YNFKEQ. The CDR3 spans 17 residues. Trimming took 4 bases from V and 0 from J; bases not matched to a gene: 8.

The rearrangement uses TRBV5-4 and TRBJ1-2, with TRBD1 matching 8 bases. The germline CDR1 and CDR2 sequences are SGHNT and YYREEE (reference sequence). V gave up 3 bases and J gave up 5 bases; unmatched junction bases: 9. The CDR3 runs 15 residues. The CDR3 loop reads CASSYPAGQGYGYTF. In nucleotides, the CDR3 is TGTGCCAGCAGCTATCCCGCCGGACAGGGTTATGGCTACACCTTC.

The chain couples TRBV10-2 to TRBJ2-1; 9 positions agree with TRBD2. The CDR3 spans 13 residues. V lost 7 bases to trimming and J lost 5 bases; unmatched junction nucleotides: 3. Per germline, CDR1 WSHSY and CDR2 SAAADI. The chain's CDR3 is CASTERGDNEQFF. The CDR3 region has the DNA TGCGCCAGCACCGAGCGGGGGGACAATGAGCAGTTCTTC.

The V and J genes are TRBV25-1 and TRBJ2-1, with 13 nucleotides matching TRBD2. The trim removed 9 bases at V and 5 bases at J, leaving 4 bases unmatched. Germline CDR1 MGHDK, CDR2 SYGVNS. The CDR3 has 14 amino acids. The CDR3 region has the DNA TGTGCCAGTCGGACTAGCGGGGGTCACAATGAGCAGTTCTTC. Protein product: CASRTSGGHNEQFF.

The chain is built from TRBV28 and TRBJ2-5, with 8 bases lining up with TRBD2. V shed 6 bases, J shed 1 base, and the junction held 7 bases outside the gene matches. The CDR3 spans 15 residues. Per the germline V gene, CDR1 is MDHEN and CDR2 is SYDVKM. CDR3 residues: CASSWTGRVQETQYF. In DNA, the CDR3 is TGTGCCAGCAGCTGGACCGGGAGGGTCCAAGAGACCCAGTACTTC.

This rearrangement joins TRBV6-5 to TRBJ2-7; D possibly corresponds to TRBD2 (6 bases). Trimming stripped 5 bases from V and 3 bases from J, with 17 bases between. The CDR3 covers 15 residues. CDR1 and CDR2 from the germline V gene are MNHEY and SVGAGI. This chain's CDR3 is CASSNRGGGNYEQYF. The CDR3 bases are TGTGCCAGCAGTAACCGAGGCGGAGGGAACTACGAGCAGTACTTC.

This clone was found once. This chain joins TRBV28 and TRBJ1-2; 8 bases are a match to TRBD1. This CDR3 region has 16 residues. Germline V gene lookup returns CDR1 MDHEN and CDR2 SYDVKM. Unmatched junction bases numbered 9, after V lost 2 bases and J lost 4 bases. The CDR3 reads CASSLPVRGRGYGYTF. Written as DNA, the CDR3 is TGTGCCAGCAGTTTACCGGTCAGGGGGCGAGGCTATGGCTACACCTTC.

This chain connects TRBV5-1 to TRBJ2-5; 10 nucleotides line up with TRBD1. Germline V gives CDR1 SGHRS, CDR2 YFSETQ. There are 17 residues in the CDR3. Germline trimming cut 3 bases from V and 4 bases from J; bases unmatched to any gene: 12. The CDR3 nucleotides read TGCGCCAGCAGCTGGGGCCCCGGGACAGGGGAGTCAGAGACCCAGTACTTC. Translating gives CASSWGPGTGESETQYF. Full variable domain (missing parts from reference TRBV5-1 and TRBJ2-5): KAGVTQTPRYLIKTRGQQVTLSCSPISGHRSVSWYQQTPGQGLQFLFEYFSETQRNKGNFPGRFSGRQFSNSRSEMNVSTLELGDSALYLCASSWGPGTGESETQYFGPGTRLLVL.

The chain couples TRBV9 to TRBJ2-1; 11 bases fit TRBD2. The CDR3 loop spans 16 amino acids. Per the germline V gene, CDR1 is SGDLS and CDR2 is YYNGEE. Losses at the gene ends were 0 bases for V and 7 bases for J; bases not matched to a gene: 6. The CDR3 reads CASSVELAGARNEQFF. The CDR3 bases are TGTGCCAGCAGCGTAGAACTAGCGGGAGCGAGGAATGAGCAGTTCTTC.

V usage is TRBV2 and J usage is TRBJ2-7; D may be TRBD1 (6 bases). Germline CDR1 and CDR2: SNHLY and FYNNEI. The CDR3 is 13 residues long. Trimming stripped 2 bases from V and 5 bases from J, with 10 bases between. The CDR3 DNA reads TGTGCCAGCAGTGAACAGGGGCTCAACGAGCAGTACTTC. It codes for CASSEQGLNEQYF.

The genes are TRBV27 and TRBJ2-7, with TRBD2 identical over 10 bases. V lost 6 bases to trimming and J lost 2 bases; unmatched junction nucleotides: 7. The CDR3 covers 15 residues. The V gene's germline CDR1 is MNHEY and CDR2 SMNVEV (reference sequence). This CDR3 reads CASRPSSGGTYEQYF. The CDR3 region has the DNA TGTGCCAGCAGGCCTTCTAGCGGGGGAACCTACGAGCAGTACTTC.

This chain connects TRBV6-6 to TRBJ2-5; D gene unclear. Trimming stripped 7 bases from V and 5 bases from J, with 8 bases between. This CDR3 is 11 amino acids long. Germline loops: CDR1 MNHNY, CDR2 SVGAGI (reference sequence). The DNA of the CDR3 is TGTGCCAGCACTTCTGCGGAGACCCAGTACTTC. Its protein product is CASTSAETQYF.

This chain joins TRBV2 and TRBJ1-6; 9 positions agree with TRBD1. The CDR3 spans 13 residues. Trimming at V came to 4 bases and at J to 10 bases, leaving 2 bases not matched to a gene. The germline gives CDR1 SNHLY, CDR2 FYNNEI. The CDR3 loop reads CASSGTGESPLHF. CDR3 DNA sequence: TGTGCCAGCAGTGGGACAGGGGAATCACCCCTCCACTTT.

This chain links TRBV4-1 with TRBJ2-5; TRBD1 matches at 9 bases. Germline V gives CDR1 MGHRA, CDR2 YSYEKL. The ends lost 2 bases at V and 4 bases at J; junction bases unmatched: 11. The CDR3 is 17 residues long. The CDR3 here is CASSQQPGTGLRETQYF. CDR3 DNA: TGCGCCAGCAGCCAACAACCGGGGACAGGGTTGAGAGAGACCCAGTACTTC.

The V and J genes are TRBV5-1 and TRBJ2-5, with D possibly matching TRBD2 (5 bases). Germline V gene sequence: CDR1 SGHRS, CDR2 YFSETQ. This CDR3 spans 14 amino acids. V lost 1 base, J lost 10 bases, and 17 bases lay in between. CDR3 sequence reads: CASSLTGPRGDQYF. CDR3 bases: TGCGCCAGCAGCTTGACGGGTCCACGGGGTGACCAGTACTTC.

The CDR3 DNA reads as TGCGCCAGCAGCCCTCTAGGAGGGGTGGGTGAAGCTTTCTTT. Translated, it gives CASSPLGGVGEAFF. The genes are TRBV5-1 and TRBJ1-1, with D tentatively TRBD1 (5 bases). CDR3 length: 14 amino acids. With 4 bases removed from V and 7 bases from J, the gap between germline ends came to 17 bases. Per germline, CDR1 SGHRS and CDR2 YFSETQ.

The chain has TRBV27 and TRBJ2-1; 7 bases match TRBD2. J was trimmed by 5 bases and V by 7 bases; bases with no gene match: 17. Germline V gene sequence: CDR1 MNHEY, CDR2 SMNVEV (reference sequence). CDR3 length: 17 amino acids. CDR3: CASNNPKTGGINNEQFF. CDR3 DNA sequence: TGTGCCAGCAACAATCCAAAAACGGGGGGAATTAACAATGAGCAGTTCTTC.

This clone was recorded only once. The chain links TRBV29-1 to TRBJ2-7; 8 nucleotides align to TRBD1. CDR1 is SQVTM and CDR2 is ANQGSEA in the germline V gene. CDR3 size: 14 residues. Unmatched junction bases numbered 12, after V lost 5 bases and J lost 6 bases. This CDR3 reads CSVRKTGAGGEQYF. The CDR3 nucleotides read TGCAGCGTTCGAAAGACAGGGGCTGGGGGCGAGCAGTACTTC.

This chain joins TRBV9 and TRBJ1-1, with a tentative D call TRBD1 (5 bases). Germline loops: CDR1 SGDLS, CDR2 YYNGEE. Trimming shortened V by 0 bases and J by 0 bases, and 9 bases separated the two germline ends. The CDR3 totals 15 residues. CDR3 nucleotide sequence: TGTGCCAGCAGCGTAGTGTCAGGGATGAACACTGAAGCTTTCTTT. This encodes CASSVVSGMNTEAFF.

The gene calls are TRBV7-3 and TRBJ2-2; D is possibly TRBD2 (6 bases). The V gene's germline CDR1 is SGHTA and CDR2 FQGTGA. The CDR3 covers 17 residues. V was pared by 1 base and J by 1 base, with 13 bases between. CDR3 loop: CASSLRPPAGNTGELFF. Written as DNA, the CDR3 is TGTGCCAGCAGCTTAAGGCCTCCAGCGGGGAACACCGGGGAGCTGTTTTTT.

This chain uses TRBV27 with TRBJ1-5, with 9 bases lining up with TRBD1. CDR1 and CDR2 from the germline V gene are MNHEY and SMNVEV (reference sequence). The trim removed 6 bases at V and 7 bases at J, leaving 7 bases unmatched. This CDR3 spans 14 amino acids. DNA for the CDR3: TGTGCCAGCAGATCGGGACAGGGAAGGCAGCCCCAGCATTTT. Translation gives CASRSGQGRQPQHF.

The chain links TRBV29-1 to TRBJ2-7; unclear D gene. V lost 1 base to trimming and J lost 2 bases, with 18 bases between them. Per the germline V gene, CDR1 is SQVTM and CDR2 is ANQGSEA. The CDR3 is made up of 16 amino acids. CDR3 in DNA: TGCAGCGTTGAAGTCAGGCTTAAAGCAAAAGCCTACGAGCAGTACTTC. Protein: CSVEVRLKAKAYEQYF.

The V and J genes are TRBV10-2 and TRBJ2-7, with 9 bases fitting TRBD2. CDR3 length equals 15 residues. J lost 1 base, V lost 4 bases, and 5 bases had no gene match. CDR1 is WSHSY and CDR2 is SAAADI in the germline V gene. Here the CDR3 reads CASSGIAGASYEQYF. The DNA for the CDR3 is TGCGCCAGCAGTGGGATAGCGGGAGCTTCCTACGAGCAGTACTTC.